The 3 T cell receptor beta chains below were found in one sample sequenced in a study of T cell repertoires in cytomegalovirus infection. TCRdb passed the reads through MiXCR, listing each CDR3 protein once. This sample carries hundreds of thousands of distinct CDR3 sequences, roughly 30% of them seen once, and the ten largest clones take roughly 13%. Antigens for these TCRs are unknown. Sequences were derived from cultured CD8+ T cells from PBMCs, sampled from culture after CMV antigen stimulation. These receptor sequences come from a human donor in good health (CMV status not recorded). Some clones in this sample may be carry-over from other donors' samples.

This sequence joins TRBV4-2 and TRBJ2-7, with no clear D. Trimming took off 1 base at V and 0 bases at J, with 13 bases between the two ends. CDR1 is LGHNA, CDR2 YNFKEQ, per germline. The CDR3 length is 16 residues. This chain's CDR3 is CASSQVVPTTSYEQYF. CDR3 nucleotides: TGTGCCAGCAGCCAAGTGGTCCCAACTACCTCCTACGAGCAGTACTTC.

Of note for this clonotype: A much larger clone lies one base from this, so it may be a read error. CDR3 DNA sequence: TGTCCCAGCAGCTTTGGTACCTACGAGCAGTACGTC. Its translation is CPSSFGTYEQYV. The V and J genes are TRBV7-8 and TRBJ2-7; D call uncertain. The V gene's germline CDR1 is SGHVS and CDR2 FQNEAQ. The CDR3 runs to 12 residues.

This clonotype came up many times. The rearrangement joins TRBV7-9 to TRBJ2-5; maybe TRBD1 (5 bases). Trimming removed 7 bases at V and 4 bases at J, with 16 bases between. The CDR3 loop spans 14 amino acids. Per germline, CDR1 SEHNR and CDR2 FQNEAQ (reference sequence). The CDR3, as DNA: TGTGCCAGCACCCATAAGGGGTTGGGAGAGACCCAGTACTTC. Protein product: CASTHKGLGETQYF.